Shown below are 19 T cell receptor beta chains from a single sample sequenced in a study of technical replicates of blood from a handful of donors. The method was immunoSEQ multiplex PCR; TCRdb's version includes in-frame clones alone and lacks a portion of them. This table has over 50,000 clones, 97% appearing once. The sequencing input was T cells isolated from PBMCs. The receptors shown here come from a human donor in good health.

The V and J genes are TRBV16 and TRBJ1-5, with no clear D. Germline-derived CDR1 and CDR2 are KGHSY and FQNENV. Trimming took 3 bases from V and 0 from J, leaving 9 bases between them. The CDR3 sequence is 15 residues long. CDR3 coding DNA: TGTGCCAGCAGCCATCTGAGCGATAGCAATCAGCCCCAGCATTTT. This sequence encodes CASSHLSDSNQPQHF.

The chain is built from TRBV4-1 and TRBJ2-2; no clear D gene. Trimming left V 2 bases short and J 5 bases short, with 9 bases between. CDR3 length: 14 residues. The germline V gene has CDR1 MGHRA and CDR2 YSYEKL. CDR3 DNA sequence: TGCGCCAGCAGCCAAAGCCCAGCGACCGGGGAGCTGTTTTTT. It specifies CASSQSPATGELFF.

The chain is built from TRBV2 and TRBJ2-1; TRBD1 agrees at 7 bases. The CDR3 loop spans 13 amino acids. Germline V gene data show CDR1 as SNHLY and CDR2 as FYNNEI. With 8 bases clipped from V and 3 bases from J, the junction kept 4 bases outside the gene matches. Here the CDR3 DNA reads TGTGCCAGCCCCGGGACAGACTACAATGAGCAGTTCTTC. The encoded protein is CASPGTDYNEQFF. Supplemented by reference TRBV2 and TRBJ2-1, the full variable domain reads EPEVTQTPSHQVTQMGQEVILRCVPISNHLYFYWYRQILGQKVEFLVSFYNNEISEKSEIFDDQFSVERPDGSNFTLKIRSTKLEDSAMYFCASPGTDYNEQFFGPGTRLTVL.

The V call is TRBV6-5, the J call TRBJ1-2, with 7 bases that match TRBD1. Per germline, CDR1 MNHEY and CDR2 SVGAGI. This CDR3 contains 14 residues. Trimming took 5 bases from V and 6 from J; bases not matched to a gene: 9. The CDR3 region has the DNA TGTGCCAGCAGTCCGATCGACAGGGTGAATGGCTACACCTTC. It translates to CASSPIDRVNGYTF.

The chain carries TRBV11-1 and TRBJ2-7; 11 bases line up with TRBD1. The CDR3 length is 14 residues. J gave up 3 bases and V 4 bases, and 2 bases lay outside the gene matches. Germline CDR1 is SGHAT and CDR2 is FQDESV (reference sequence). Here the CDR3 DNA reads TGTGCCAGCAGCTCGGGACAGGGGGTCTACGAGCAGTACTTC. Translated, it gives CASSSGQGVYEQYF.

The CDR3 loop is CAWGWTGETYGYTF. The DNA for the CDR3 is TGTGCCTGGGGGTGGACAGGGGAGACCTATGGCTACACCTTC. V and J are TRBV30 and TRBJ1-2; 9 nucleotides agree with TRBD1. There are 14 residues in the CDR3. The junction had 8 bases not matched to a gene; V was cut back by 5 bases and J by 4 bases. CDR1 is GTSNPN, CDR2 SVGIG, per germline (reference sequence).

The rearrangement links TRBV29-1 to TRBJ2-1; 7 bases line up with TRBD2. The CDR3 covers 20 residues. V lost 1 base and J lost 0; bases outside the gene matches: 18. Germline lookup yields CDR1 SQVTM and CDR2 ANQGSEA. The chain's CDR3 is CSVEGGREEYIDGSYNEQFF. The CDR3 nucleotides are TGCAGCGTTGAAGGGGGGAGGGAGGAGTATATCGATGGCTCCTACAATGAGCAGTTCTTC.

The CDR3 is CATSREPKTDIQDGSGNTIYF. CDR3 DNA sequence: TGTGCCACCAGCAGAGAACCTAAGACGGACATCCAGGACGGCTCTGGAAACACCATATATTTT. The chain joins TRBV15 to TRBJ1-3, with a tentative D call TRBD1 (5 bases). The ends were cut back, 0 bases at V and 0 bases at J, with 24 bases in the middle. From germline, CDR1 is LNHNV and CDR2 YYDKDF (reference sequence). The CDR3 covers 21 residues.

This clone showed up just once. The chain couples TRBV15 to TRBJ2-7; no clear D. CDR3 length: 15 residues. From germline, CDR1 is LNHNV and CDR2 YYDKDF (reference sequence). The V end was cut by 4 bases, the J end by 2 bases, with 15 bases between. In nucleotides, the CDR3 is TGTGCCACCAGCACCGCGGCCTCATCCACCTACGAGCAGTACTTC. It codes for CATSTAASSTYEQYF.

This clone appeared once. The rearrangement uses TRBV5-1 and TRBJ2-2, with 7 bases aligning to TRBD1. Germline trimming cut 4 bases from V and 3 bases from J; bases unmatched to any gene: 12. Germline V gene data show CDR1 as SGHRS and CDR2 as YFSETQ. The CDR3 contains 17 residues. The CDR3 nucleotides are TGCGCCAGCAGCCCCCTTACCGGGACAGAGCACACCGGGGAGCTGTTTTTT. Translating it yields CASSPLTGTEHTGELFF. The full variable domain, in which reference TRBV5-1 and TRBJ2-2 provide the parts outside the CDR3, is KAGVTQTPRYLIKTRGQQVTLSCSPISGHRSVSWYQQTPGQGLQFLFEYFSETQRNKGNFPGRFSGRQFSNSRSEMNVSTLELGDSALYLCASSPLTGTEHTGELFFGEGSRLTVL.

The chain joins TRBV2 to TRBJ2-1; D is uncertain. The V gene lost 1 base and the J gene lost 0 bases, with 7 bases spanning the gap. This CDR3 has 15 residues. Germline V lookup: CDR1 SNHLY, CDR2 FYNNEI. CDR3 amino acids: CASSEGRSSYNEQFF. The CDR3 DNA is TGTGCCAGCAGTGAAGGTAGGAGCTCCTACAATGAGCAGTTCTTC.

The chain carries TRBV30 and TRBJ2-7, with 7 bases aligning to TRBD1. The CDR3 is 15 residues long. Losses at the gene ends were 5 bases for V and 0 bases for J; bases not matched to a gene: 10. Germline V CDR1 and CDR2: GTSNPN, SVGIG (reference sequence). This CDR3 reads CAWGPLGQASYEQYF. As DNA, the CDR3 is TGTGCCTGGGGCCCCCTCGGACAGGCCTCCTACGAGCAGTACTTC.

This chain links TRBV27 with TRBJ2-7, with a possible D match to TRBD1 (5 bases). The CDR3 is made up of 15 amino acids. The germline V gene has CDR1 MNHEY and CDR2 SMNVEV (reference sequence). Deletions cut 6 bases from V and 4 bases from J, with 19 bases between. The CDR3 nucleotides are TGTGCCAGCAGACCCCGCCGAGACAGATTTTACGAGCAGTACTTC. Protein sequence: CASRPRRDRFYEQYF.

The rearrangement uses TRBV5-4 and TRBJ2-7, with 8 bases matching TRBD2. This CDR3 comprises 14 residues. With 1 base clipped from V and 3 bases from J, the junction kept 3 bases outside the gene matches. Germline V gene data show CDR1 as SGHNT and CDR2 as YYREEE (reference sequence). The CDR3 nucleotides are TGTGCCAGCAGCTTGAAAGCGGGGGACTACGAGCAGTACTTC. As protein: CASSLKAGDYEQYF.

This chain links TRBV7-2 with TRBJ2-1; D is perhaps TRBD2 (5 bases). Germline V CDR1 and CDR2: SGHTA, FQGNSA. The CDR3 contains 12 residues. The V and J ends lost 0 bases and 12 bases respectively, with 9 bases between them. CDR3 sequence reads: CASSLATRGQFF. The CDR3 bases are TGTGCCAGCAGCTTAGCGACACGGGGGCAGTTCTTC.

The chain is built from TRBV6-5 and TRBJ2-5; a weak D match, TRBD1 (6 bases). Trimming took 0 bases from V and 5 from J, leaving 13 bases between them. The germline V gene encodes CDR1 MNHEY and CDR2 SVGAGI. This CDR3 spans 15 amino acids. The CDR3 sequence is CASSYSRGPGETQYF. As DNA, the CDR3 is TGTGCCAGCAGTTACTCCAGGGGACCGGGGGAGACCCAGTACTTC.

The rearrangement joins TRBV5-6 to TRBJ1-4; perhaps TRBD1 as D (6 bases). Between the trimmed V and J ends, which lost 5 bases and 3 bases, there was a span of 11 bases. Germline V lookup: CDR1 SGHDT, CDR2 YYEEEE. This CDR3 is 14 amino acids long. CDR3 sequence (DNA): TGTGCCAGCAGGTTACAGGGTGCTAATGAAAAACTGTTTTTT. Its protein product is CASRLQGANEKLFF.

The chain employs TRBV28 and TRBJ2-5, with 8 bases fitting TRBD1. The J segment lost 4 bases and the V segment lost 3 bases, leaving 4 bases of the junction unmatched. CDR1 MDHEN and CDR2 SYDVKM come from the germline V gene. This CDR3 has 14 residues. CDR3 sequence: CASSFLDRGETQYF. The CDR3 region has the DNA TGTGCCAGCAGTTTCCTAGACAGGGGAGAGACCCAGTACTTC.

The V and J genes are TRBV5-1 and TRBJ2-5, with D tentatively TRBD2 (6 bases). Trimming left V 2 bases short and J 5 bases short, with 10 bases between. The germline gives CDR1 SGHRS, CDR2 YFSETQ. This CDR3 spans 13 amino acids. CDR3 in amino acids: CASSFPGRETQYF. The DNA for the CDR3 is TGCGCCAGCAGCTTCCCAGGGAGGGAGACCCAGTACTTC.